Following are 5 T cell receptor beta chains from one sample sequenced in a study of blood T cells in healthy people across ages. Primers used in a second PCR of about 6 to 12 cycles were a sample-barcoded 5' primer and a J-beta primer mix. One entry per CDR3 protein, called by TCRdb with MiXCR from the 5' RACE reads. The sample carries 550,000 to 700,000 distinct CDR3 sequences, 27% recorded once. Specimen: blood. These receptor sequences come from a woman aged 70-85 years in good health.

This clonotype was observed a handful of times. The rearrangement joins TRBV20-1 to TRBJ2-5; 15 bases line up with TRBD2. This CDR3 has 17 amino acids. After removal of 1 base from V and 4 bases from J, the junction contained 7 bases not matched to a gene. Germline V lookup: CDR1 DFQATT, CDR2 SNEGSKA (reference sequence). CDR3 sequence (DNA): TGCAGTGCTAGAGGGACTAGCGGGGGGGCCAGGAGAGAGACCCAGTACTTC. Translated, it gives CSARGTSGGARRETQYF.

In its sample, this clonotype was seen a few times. The V gene is TRBV20-1, the J gene TRBJ2-1; 11 nucleotides align to TRBD2. Per germline, CDR1 DFQATT and CDR2 SNEGSKA (reference sequence). The CDR3 extends over 14 amino acids. V trimming: 3 bases; J trimming: 6 bases; junction bases outside the gene matches: 4. The DNA of the CDR3 is TGCAGTGCTAGCCGTCTAGCGGGGGGCAATGAGCAGTTCTTC. Translation gives CSASRLAGGNEQFF.

This clonotype was detected only a few times. This chain connects TRBV27 to TRBJ1-2; D gene uncertain. This CDR3 is 14 amino acids long. The germline V and J ends were trimmed by 5 bases and 3 bases, with 13 bases remaining between them. Per the germline V gene, CDR1 is MNHEY and CDR2 is SMNVEV (reference sequence). The CDR3 here is CASSPHNGDYGYTF. The CDR3 DNA is TGTGCCAGCAGTCCCCATAATGGTGACTATGGCTACACCTTC.

The gene calls are TRBV11-2 and TRBJ1-4; 7 bases map to TRBD1. CDR3 size: 15 residues. The V gene's germline CDR1 is SGHAT and CDR2 FQNNGV. Trimming at V came to 3 bases and at J to 3 bases, leaving 4 bases not matched to a gene. This CDR3 reads CASSLWTGANEKLFF. CDR3 nucleotides: TGTGCCAGCAGCTTGTGGACAGGAGCTAATGAAAAACTGTTTTTT.

There are a few counts of this clonotype. The genes are TRBV7-9 and TRBJ2-4; 7 positions match TRBD1. The CDR3 covers 15 residues. The trim removed 1 base at V and 7 bases at J, leaving 7 bases unmatched. CDR1 and CDR2 from the germline V gene are SEHNR and FQNEAQ (reference sequence). The CDR3 spells CASSLGVTGTNIQYF. Here the CDR3 DNA reads TGTGCCAGCAGCTTAGGAGTGACAGGGACGAACATTCAGTACTTC.